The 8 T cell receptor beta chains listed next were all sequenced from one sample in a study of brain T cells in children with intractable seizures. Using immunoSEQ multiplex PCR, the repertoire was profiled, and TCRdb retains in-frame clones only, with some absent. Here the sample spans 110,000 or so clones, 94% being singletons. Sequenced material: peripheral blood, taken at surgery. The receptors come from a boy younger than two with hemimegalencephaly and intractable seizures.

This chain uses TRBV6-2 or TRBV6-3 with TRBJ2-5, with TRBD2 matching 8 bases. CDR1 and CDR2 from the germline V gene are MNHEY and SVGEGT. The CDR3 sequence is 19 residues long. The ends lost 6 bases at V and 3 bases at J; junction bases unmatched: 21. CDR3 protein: CASSPPVSGRGGNEETQYF. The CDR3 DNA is TGTGCCAGCAGCCCCCCGGTGAGCGGGAGAGGGGGGAACGAAGAGACCCAGTACTTC.

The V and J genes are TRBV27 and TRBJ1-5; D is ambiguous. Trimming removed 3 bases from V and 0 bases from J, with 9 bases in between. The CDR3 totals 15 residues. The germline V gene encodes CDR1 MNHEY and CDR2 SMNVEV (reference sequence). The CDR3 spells CASSFGSPSNQPQHF. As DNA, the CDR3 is TGTGCCAGCAGTTTTGGCAGCCCTAGCAATCAGCCCCAGCATTTT.

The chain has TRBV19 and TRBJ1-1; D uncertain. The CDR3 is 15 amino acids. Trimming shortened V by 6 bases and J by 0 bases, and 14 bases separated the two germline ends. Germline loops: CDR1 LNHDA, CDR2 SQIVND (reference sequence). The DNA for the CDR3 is TGTGCCAGTAGCCCGCACTTGGACTTGAACACTGAAGCTTTCTTT. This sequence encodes CASSPHLDLNTEAFF.

This CDR3 reads CASSFYLRVGGTDTQYF. CDR3 nucleotides: TGTGCCAGCAGTTTTTACCTCAGGGTAGGCGGCACAGATACGCAGTATTTT. V gene TRBV2 combines with J gene TRBJ2-3, with D perhaps TRBD1 (5 bases). The germline gives CDR1 SNHLY, CDR2 FYNNEI. V gave up 5 bases and J gave up 1 base, with 19 bases separating them. The CDR3 is 17 amino acids.

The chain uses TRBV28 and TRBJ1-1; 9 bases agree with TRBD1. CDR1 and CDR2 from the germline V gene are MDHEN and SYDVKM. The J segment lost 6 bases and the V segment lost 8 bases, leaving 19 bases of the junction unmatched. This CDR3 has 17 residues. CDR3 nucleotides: TGTGCCAGCGGGCTCACGCGGGGACAGGGAACTCGGGCTGAAGCTTTCTTT. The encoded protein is CASGLTRGQGTRAEAFF.

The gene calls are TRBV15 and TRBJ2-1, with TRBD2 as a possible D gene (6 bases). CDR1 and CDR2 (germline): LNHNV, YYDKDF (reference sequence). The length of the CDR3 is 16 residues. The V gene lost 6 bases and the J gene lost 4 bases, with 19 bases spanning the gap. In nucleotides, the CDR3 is TGTGCCACCAGATCGGGGCGGGATTATTCTTACAATGAGCAGTTCTTC. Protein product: CATRSGRDYSYNEQFF.

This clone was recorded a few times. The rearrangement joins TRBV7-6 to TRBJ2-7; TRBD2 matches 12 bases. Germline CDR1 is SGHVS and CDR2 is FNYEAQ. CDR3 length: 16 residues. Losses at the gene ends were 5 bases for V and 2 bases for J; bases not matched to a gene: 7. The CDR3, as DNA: TGTGCCAGCAGCCCCCTAGCGGGAGGGTCACCCTACGAGCAGTACTTC. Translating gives CASSPLAGGSPYEQYF.

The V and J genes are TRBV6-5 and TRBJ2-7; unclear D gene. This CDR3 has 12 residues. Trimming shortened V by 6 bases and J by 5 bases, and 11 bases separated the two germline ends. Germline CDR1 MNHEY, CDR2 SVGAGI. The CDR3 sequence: CASSDNIHEQYF. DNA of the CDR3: TGTGCCAGCAGCGACAACATCCACGAGCAGTACTTC.